These T cell receptor beta chains were read from a single sample in a study of blood T cell repertoires in COVID-19. Here immunoSEQ multiplex PCR was the method, and the copy in TCRdb shows in-frame clones only, minus some. The table has about 400,000 clones, 85% to 90% seen once. Sequencing was done on a sample of PBMCs or T cells enriched from blood (not recorded which). Receptor source: a woman aged 25 to 45 with acute COVID-19. Both conserved end residues are part of each CDR3. A D gene is named only where the DNA matches it firmly. Clone sizes are given selectively: once, few, many, or a class where the clone is expanded.

>.|TRBD1|TRBJ2-7|TRBV5-1
TGCGCCAGCAGCTTGGACATAGGGGGCGGTCCCTACGAGCAGTACTTC
CASSLDIGGGPYEQYF
>.|.|TRBJ1-6|TRBV2
TGTGCCAGCAGTGAAGACAGGGCTTCACCCCTCCACTTT
CASSEDRASPLHF
>.|.|TRBJ1-2|TRBV27
TGTGCCAGCAGTCCCATCCCAGGGGCTATGGAAGGCTACACCTTC
CASSPIPGAMEGYTF
>.|.|TRBJ2-7|TRBV2
TGTGCCAGCAGTGAATGGCAAAACCCCCCCGAGCAGTACTTC
CASSEWQNPPEQYF
>.|.|TRBJ1-1|TRBV7-3
TGTGCCAGCAGCTTGGACATGAACACTGAAGCTTTCTTT
CASSLDMNTEAFF
>.|.|TRBJ2-7|TRBV5-1
TGCGCCAGCAGCTTAGGCGTGACAGGGAGGCGCGAGCAGTACTTC
CASSLGVTGRREQYF
>.|TRBD2|TRBJ2-7|TRBV7-2
TGTGCCAGCAGCTTAGTGGGGACTAGCTACGAGCAGTACTTC
CASSLVGTSYEQYF
>.|.|TRBJ2-3|TRBV7-3
TGTGCCAGCAGCGACAGGAGCCTTGGAGATACGCAGTATTTT
CASSDRSLGDTQYF
>once|.|TRBJ1-3|TRBV7-6
TGTGCCAGCAGCTTAGTATCGGGGGGCAGACCAGGGAACACCATATATTTT
CASSLVSGGRPGNTIYF
>.|.|TRBJ2-2|TRBV6-5
TGTGCCAGCAGTACTGTGACCGGGGAGCTGTTTTTT
CASSTVTGELFF
>.|TRBD2|TRBJ2-7|TRBV18
TGTGCCAGCTCACCCGGGACTAGCGGGAGCTACGAGCAGTACTTC
CASSPGTSGSYEQYF
>.|TRBD1|TRBJ1-1|TRBV5-3
TGTGCCAGAAGCGTAACAGGGGTCGGAACTGAAGCTTTCTTT
CARSVTGVGTEAFF
>.|TRBD1|TRBJ2-6|TRBV24-1
TGTGCCACCAGTGACGTGACAGGGACCCCCTCTGGGGCCAACGTCCTGACTTTC
CATSDVTGTPSGANVLTF
>.|TRBD1|TRBJ1-5|TRBV18
TGTGCCAGCTCCGACGGACAGGAGACGCCCCAGCATTTT
CASSDGQETPQHF
>.|.|TRBJ2-1|TRBV20-1
TGCAGTGCTAGATCAGGGTATGAGCAGTTCTTC
CSARSGYEQFF
>.|TRBD1|TRBJ1-2|TRBV4-3
TGCGCCAGCAGCCAAGATTGGGCAGGGGGCGACTATGGCTACACCTTC
CASSQDWAGGDYGYTF
>.|.|TRBJ2-6|TRBV6-5
TGTGCCAGCAGTCGGAGGTCTGGGGCCAACGTCCTGACTTTC
CASSRRSGANVLTF
>once|TRBD1|TRBJ1-1|TRBV5-5
TGTGCCAGCAGCTGGACAGGTACCCAGAACACTGAAGCTTTCTTT
CASSWTGTQNTEAFF
>.|TRBD1|TRBJ1-6|TRBV7-9
TGTGCCAGCAGGGGACAGGGGGGTCAGAATTCACCCCTCCACTTT
CASRGQGGQNSPLHF
>.|.|TRBJ1-2|TRBV30
TGTGCCTGGACCTTAGCCAACTATGGCTACACCTTC
CAWTLANYGYTF
>.|.|TRBJ2-1|TRBV27
TGTGCCAGCAGTTTTGCGGCAGGGCCTCACAATGAGCAGTTCTTC
CASSFAAGPHNEQFF
>.|.|TRBJ2-1|TRBV7-2
TGTGCCAGCAGCTTAGGAGGCCAGGGTCAAGGATGGCAGTTCTTC
CASSLGGQGQGWQFF
>.|.|TRBJ1-5|TRBV7-9
TGTGCCAGCAGCTTAGGTCAGGGGATCAATCAGCCCCAGCATTTT
CASSLGQGINQPQHF
>once|.|TRBJ2-7|TRBV5-1
TGCGCCAGCAGCTCTATTTCCGGGGTTGGCGTGAGCGAGCAGTACTTC
CASSSISGVGVSEQYF
>.|TRBD1|TRBJ1-5|TRBV7-6
TGTGCCAGCCAACATGGGACAGGGAATCAGCCCCAGCATTTT
CASQHGTGNQPQHF
>once|.|TRBJ1-2|TRBV7-9
TGTGCCAGCAGCTTAGGGGCAGTGCCGGGCTACACCTTC
CASSLGAVPGYTF
>.|TRBD2|TRBJ2-5|TRBV5-1
TGCGCCAGCAGCTTGGTGATCCCGGGGGGGCGTAAAGAGACCCAGTACTTC
CASSLVIPGGRKETQYF
>.|TRBD1|TRBJ2-7|TRBV7-2
TGTGCCAGCAGCCTCGGGACAGGAAACTACGAGCAGTACTTC
CASSLGTGNYEQYF
>.|.|TRBJ1-4|TRBV9
TGTGCCAGCAGCCCCGTCGGGCAGGGCGAGCGAAAACTGTTTTTT
CASSPVGQGERKLFF
>few|TRBD2|TRBJ2-5|TRBV5-1
TGCGCCAGCAGCTTGTATACTAGCGGACAAGAGACCCAGTACTTC
CASSLYTSGQETQYF
>.|TRBD2|TRBJ2-1|TRBV7-2
TGTGCCAGCAGCTTCGCGACTAGCGGGGGGGTGGGCGAGCAGTTCTTC
CASSFATSGGVGEQFF
>.|TRBD1|TRBJ2-7|TRBV27
TGTGCCAGCCAAAGGCGGCGGGACAGGGGGGACGAGCAGTACTTC
CASQRRRDRGDEQYF
>.|TRBD2|TRBJ2-3|TRBV6-4
TGTGCCAGCAGTGACTCGACTAGCGGGTACACGCAGTATTTT
CASSDSTSGYTQYF
>.|TRBD2|TRBJ2-7|TRBV7-6
TGTGCCAGCAGCCCATTCGGCCAGCGGGGGGTAAACGAGCAGTACTTC
CASSPFGQRGVNEQYF
>.|TRBD2|TRBJ2-5|TRBV7-3
TGTGCCAGCAGCCCTAGCGGGGGGGCGAGGGAGACCCAGTACTTC
CASSPSGGARETQYF
>.|.|TRBJ1-2|TRBV29-1
TGCAGCGTCCAGGGAAACTATGGCTACACCTTC
CSVQGNYGYTF
>.|TRBD2|TRBJ2-1|TRBV24-1
TGTGCCACCAGTGATTCCGATTGGACTAGCGGGGGGACCTACAATGAGCAGTTCTTC
CATSDSDWTSGGTYNEQFF
>.|.|TRBJ1-6|TRBV27
TGTGCCAGCAGTCTCGACAGGCCTAGCTCCTATAATTCACCCCTCCACTTT
CASSLDRPSSYNSPLHF
>.|TRBD1|TRBJ2-4|TRBV24-1
TGTGCCACCAGTGACCACTCTATCACAGGGGTCCGCCGTGGTATCAAAAACATTCAGTACTTC
CATSDHSITGVRRGIKNIQYF
>few|.|TRBJ1-1|TRBV9
TGTGCCAGCAGCGTAGCTATGAACACTGAAGCTTTCTTT
CASSVAMNTEAFF
>.|.|TRBJ1-2|TRBV13
TGTGCCAGCAGCACGGGGACAACTAACTATGGCTACACCTTC
CASSTGTTNYGYTF
>.|TRBD2|TRBJ2-1|TRBV10-2
TGCGCCAGCAGTTCTCTAGCGGGGGGTAATGAGCAGTTCTTC
CASSSLAGGNEQFF
>once|.|TRBJ2-1|TRBV4-1
TGCGCCAGCAGCCAAGCACGGGGGGCCGGCTACAATGAGCAGTTCTTC
CASSQARGAGYNEQFF
>.|.|TRBJ2-3|TRBV9
TGTGCCAGCAGCGTTGCACTCAACCCGGGGGGCACAGATACGCAGTATTTT
CASSVALNPGGTDTQYF
>.|TRBD2|TRBJ2-5|TRBV3-1/TRBV3-2
TGTGCCAGCAGCCTTAGCGGGGGGCGAGGAGAGACCCAGTACTTC
CASSLSGGRGETQYF
>.|.|TRBJ1-2|TRBV11-2
TGTGCCAGCAGCTTAACCCCTGCCGCCGAAAGCGGCTACACCTTC
CASSLTPAAESGYTF
>.|TRBD1|TRBJ1-1|TRBV6-5
TGTGCCAGCAGGTCGGACAGGTCGGGTACTGAAGCTTTCTTT
CASRSDRSGTEAFF
>.|.|TRBJ1-3|TRBV9
TGTGCCAGCAGCGTCACCGGGACACTTGGGGGAAACACCATATATTTT
CASSVTGTLGGNTIYF